This is a list of T cell receptor beta chains from one sample in a study of post-analysis software for immune sequencing data. TCRdb used MiXCR to reprocess the PCR reads, holding one entry per CDR3 protein. The sample yields around 700,000 distinct CDR3 sequences, approximately 60% seen once. Sequencing was carried out using blood. The receptors were gathered from a girl aged 2 to 9 with multiple sclerosis. The CDR3 runs from the conserved cysteine through the conserved F or W. D genes are given only for firm matches. Where a row states a size, it is once, few, many or the class of an expanded clone; other rows omit it.

cdr3_aa cdr3_nt v_call cdr3_length d_call j_call clone_size
CASSPRLAGGLETQYF TGCGCCAGCAGTCCCAGACTAGCGGGAGGTTTAGAGACCCAGTACTTC TRBV4-1 16 TRBD2 TRBJ2-5 NA
CASSYSRGGSSTDTQYF TGTGCCAGCAGTTACTCCCGCGGCGGTTCTAGCACAGATACGCAGTATTTT TRBV6-2/TRBV6-3 17 NA TRBJ2-3 few
CSVEGTGVHNEQFF TGCAGCGTTGAGGGGACAGGGGTTCACAATGAGCAGTTCTTC TRBV29-1 14 TRBD1 TRBJ2-1 NA
CASSTGQGITEAFF TGTGCCAGCAGCACCGGACAGGGAATCACTGAAGCTTTCTTT TRBV11-2 14 TRBD1 TRBJ1-1 NA
CASSFRGLDEKLFF TGTGCCAGCAGCTTTAGAGGGTTGGATGAAAAACTGTTTTTT TRBV5-5 14 NA TRBJ1-4 NA
CASSHDAGNTEAFF TGCGCCAGCAGCCATGATGCCGGGAACACTGAAGCTTTCTTT TRBV4-3 14 NA TRBJ1-1 NA
CASSQLRAQGEGGGYTF TGTGCCAGCTCACAACTACGGGCCCAAGGAGAAGGGGGTGGCTACACCTTC TRBV18 17 NA TRBJ1-2 NA
CAIGQDYGYTF TGCGCCATTGGACAGGATTATGGCTACACCTTC TRBV10-2 11 TRBD1 TRBJ1-2 NA
CASGEGAGVQYEQYF TGTGCCAGCGGGGAGGGGGCGGGAGTTCAGTACGAGCAGTACTTC TRBV27 15 NA TRBJ2-7 few
CASSLPGRGLYNEQYF TGTGCCAGCAGCTTACCTGGTAGGGGGCTCTACAATGAGCAGTACTTC TRBV7-2 16 TRBD1 TRBJ2-7 NA
CASSLGPRAAENIQYF TGCGCCAGCAGCTTAGGCCCCAGGGCTGCCGAAAACATTCAGTACTTC TRBV5-1 16 NA TRBJ2-4 NA
CAGSSRDRGDGYTF TGTGCCGGCAGTTCTCGGGACAGGGGCGATGGCTACACCTTC TRBV2 14 TRBD1 TRBJ1-2 NA
CSVDQGYTGELFF TGCAGCGTTGATCAGGGCTACACCGGGGAGCTGTTTTTT TRBV29-1 13 NA TRBJ2-2 NA
CASSVTGVPQETQYF TGTGCCAGCTCCGTTACAGGCGTCCCGCAAGAGACCCAGTACTTC TRBV18 15 NA TRBJ2-5 few
CASSLLSNTEAFF TGCGCCAGCAGCTTGCTATCGAACACTGAAGCTTTCTTT TRBV5-1 13 NA TRBJ1-1 NA
CASTLGTSGGASSDTQYF TGCGCCAGCACCCTAGGGACTAGCGGGGGGGCATCGTCAGATACGCAGTATTTT TRBV5-1 18 TRBD2 TRBJ2-3 NA
CASSDLGTGGLETQYF TGTGCCAGCAGCGACCTCGGGACAGGGGGCTTGGAGACCCAGTACTTC TRBV9 16 TRBD1 TRBJ2-5 NA
CASSLEDRKQYF TGCGCCAGCAGCTTGGAGGACAGAAAGCAGTACTTC TRBV5-1 12 NA TRBJ2-7 NA
CSAGTDTYEQYF TGCAGCGCCGGGACGGACACCTACGAGCAGTACTTC TRBV29-1 12 NA TRBJ2-7 few
CSARDWGGIHEQYF TGCAGTGCTAGAGATTGGGGGGGAATCCACGAGCAGTACTTC TRBV20-1 14 TRBD2 TRBJ2-7 NA
CASSLEVSTDTQYF TGTGCCAGCAGCTTAGAGGTCTCCACAGATACGCAGTATTTT TRBV7-2 14 NA TRBJ2-3 many
CSVGGHQNIQYF TGCAGCGTTGGAGGCCATCAAAACATTCAGTACTTC TRBV29-1 12 NA TRBJ2-4 NA
CASSGRTSGGPGDTQYF TGTGCCAGCAGTGGAAGGACTAGCGGGGGGCCCGGGGATACGCAGTATTTT TRBV6-1 17 TRBD2 TRBJ2-3 NA
CASGGSSYNSPLHF TGTGCCAGCGGAGGGAGCTCCTATAATTCACCCCTCCACTTT TRBV12-3/TRBV12-4 14 NA TRBJ1-6 once
CASSLQGRVYEQYF TGTGCCAGCAGCTTACAGGGAAGGGTGTACGAGCAGTACTTC TRBV13 14 NA TRBJ2-7 NA
CASSRGTSVINEQFF TGTGCCAGTAGTAGAGGGACTAGCGTAATAAATGAGCAGTTCTTC TRBV19 15 TRBD2 TRBJ2-1 NA
CSAVGGVVAETQYF TGCAGCGCCGTTGGGGGAGTGGTAGCAGAGACCCAGTACTTC TRBV29-1 14 NA TRBJ2-5 NA
CAEPRVREQYF TGTGCCGAACCCAGGGTGAGGGAGCAGTACTTC TRBV6-4 11 NA TRBJ2-7 NA
CASSFSDYFGNEQYF TGTGCCAGCAGCTTTTCTGACTATTTCGGCAATGAGCAGTACTTC TRBV5-5 15 NA TRBJ2-5 NA